This TCR beta chain was documented in a study of PD-L1 blockade in urothelial cancer. On the study more broadly: It was at 3 weeks (second dose) and 6 weeks after treatment start that blood was analyzed.

Findings of the study overall: Below-median TCR clonality that was measured in pretreatment blood predicted better survival.

Time point here: pretreatment peripheral blood. Comments on this clone: Its antigen remains unknown.

Sequencing used immunoSEQ multiplex PCR; TCRdb keeps in-frame clones, though not all of them. Among 30,000 to 40,000 clones listed, approximately 90% were seen once. Germline V gene lookup returns CDR1 MNHNS and CDR2 SASEGT. Deletions cut 4 bases from V and 5 bases from J, with 8 bases between. The CDR3 is made up of 12 amino acids. V gene TRBV6-1 combines with J gene TRBJ1-2; D unclear. Source: PBMCs, taken around atezolizumab (anti-PD-L1) treatment. The source is a woman aged 55-69 years with urothelial cancer. CDR3 sequence (DNA): TGTGCCAGCAGTGGAGACAAGTATGGCTACACCTTC. Its translation: CASSGDKYGYTF.